Listed below are T cell receptor beta chains from one sample, sequenced in a study of CD8 T cells in Susac syndrome. TCRdb redid the calling of the immunoSEQ multiplex PCR reads with MiXCR, one entry per CDR3 protein. The sample carries under 200,000 distinct CDR3 sequences, approximately 96% recorded once. The source material was CD4+ T cells from PBMCs. The origin of the receptors is a human donor in good health. CDR3s include the opening cysteine and the closing phenylalanine or tryptophan. D genes are given only for firm matches. Only part of the rows carry a size: once, few, many, or a class if the clone is expanded.

size: NA; D: TRBD1; V: TRBV15; J: TRBJ1-2; DNA: TGTGCCACCAGAGTCGCTATACAGGGGGGCACCCCTTACACCTTC; CDR3: CATRVAIQGGTPYTF
size: NA; D: NA; V: TRBV12-3/TRBV12-4; J: TRBJ2-7; DNA: TGTGCCAGCAGACCCACAGGGTCCTACGAGCAGTACTTC; CDR3: CASRPTGSYEQYF
size: NA; D: NA; V: TRBV30; J: TRBJ2-5; DNA: TGTGCCTGGGGGGTGGATGAGGCGACCCAGTACTTC; CDR3: CAWGVDEATQYF
size: NA; D: TRBD2; V: TRBV30; J: TRBJ2-1; DNA: TGTGCCTGGAGCGTAGCGGGGGCGGTATATGAGCAGTTCTTC; CDR3: CAWSVAGAVYEQFF
size: NA; D: NA; V: TRBV29-1; J: TRBJ2-3; DNA: TGCAGCGTCAGGGACGGCACAGATACGCAGTATTTT; CDR3: CSVRDGTDTQYF
size: once; D: TRBD2; V: TRBV7-9; J: TRBJ2-1; DNA: TGTGCCAGCAGCTCGCTTCGGGGGGGTACCTACAATGAGCAGTTCTTC; CDR3: CASSSLRGGTYNEQFF
size: NA; D: TRBD1; V: TRBV29-1; J: TRBJ2-7; DNA: TGCAGCGCCTTACGGACAGGGGTCGAGCAGTACTTC; CDR3: CSALRTGVEQYF
size: NA; D: TRBD2; V: TRBV4-1; J: TRBJ2-1; DNA: TGCGCCAGCAGCCAAGATCTTGCAGCGGGGGGGAGCTCCTACAATGAGCAGTTCTTC; CDR3: CASSQDLAAGGSSYNEQFF
size: NA; D: TRBD2; V: TRBV5-1; J: TRBJ2-3; DNA: TGCGCCAGCACCGATAGCGGGGGCCTCACAGATACGCAGTATTTT; CDR3: CASTDSGGLTDTQYF
size: NA; D: TRBD1; V: TRBV20-1; J: TRBJ2-7; DNA: TGCAGTGCCAGGGACAGGGGCTACGAGCAGTACTTC; CDR3: CSARDRGYEQYF
size: NA; D: NA; V: TRBV20-1; J: TRBJ1-2; DNA: TGCAGTGCTAGTAGTCATCTCGGCTACACCTTC; CDR3: CSASSHLGYTF
size: NA; D: TRBD1; V: TRBV12-3/TRBV12-4; J: TRBJ2-7; DNA: TGTGCCAGCAGGCCTGGACAGGTTAACCCATCCTACGAGCAGTACTTC; CDR3: CASRPGQVNPSYEQYF
size: NA; D: NA; V: TRBV30; J: TRBJ2-1; DNA: TGTGCCTGGAGCGTATTAGGGGACTTCTACAATGAGCAGTTCTTC; CDR3: CAWSVLGDFYNEQFF
size: NA; D: NA; V: TRBV3-1; J: TRBJ2-7; DNA: TGTGCCAGCAGCCAAGAGCTGTATAGGGCCCGCGAGCAGTACTTC; CDR3: CASSQELYRAREQYF
size: few; D: NA; V: TRBV12-3/TRBV12-4; J: TRBJ1-5; DNA: TGTGCCAGCAGTTTGGGGGCCGGTCAGCCCCAGCATTTT; CDR3: CASSLGAGQPQHF
size: NA; D: NA; V: TRBV24-1; J: TRBJ2-2; DNA: TGTGCCACCAGTGATGGTAACACCGGGGAGCTGTTTTTT; CDR3: CATSDGNTGELFF
size: NA; D: NA; V: TRBV6-1; J: TRBJ1-1; DNA: TGTGCCAGCAGCCGACTCGGCGGGCAGGCGAACACTGAAGCTTTCTTT; CDR3: CASSRLGGQANTEAFF
size: NA; D: NA; V: TRBV7-2; J: TRBJ2-7; DNA: TGTGCCAGCAGCTTAGCTCCTAGCTCCTACGAGCAGTACTTC; CDR3: CASSLAPSSYEQYF
size: NA; D: NA; V: TRBV27; J: TRBJ2-1; DNA: TGTGCCAGCAACCTAGGACAGAGGAGCTCCTACAATGAGCAGTTCTTC; CDR3: CASNLGQRSSYNEQFF
size: once; D: TRBD1; V: TRBV19; J: TRBJ1-1; DNA: TGTGCCAGTAGTACAAACAGACAGGGGGCACCGAACATGAACACTGAAGCTTTCTTT; CDR3: CASSTNRQGAPNMNTEAFF
size: NA; D: NA; V: TRBV5-1; J: TRBJ2-7; DNA: TGCGCCAGCAGCTTGGAATCGGCAGGGGACGAGCAGTACTTC; CDR3: CASSLESAGDEQYF
size: NA; D: NA; V: TRBV7-9; J: TRBJ1-4; DNA: TGTGCCAGCAGTTCTCCCAGAGCAACTAATGAAAAACTGTTTTTT; CDR3: CASSSPRATNEKLFF